These T cell receptor beta chains were read from a single sample in a study of blood T cells in healthy people across ages. TCRdb reanalysed the 5' RACE reads using MiXCR and keeps one entry per CDR3 protein. The sample has 450,000 to 700,000 distinct CDR3 sequences; roughly 29% are singletons. Sequencing input: blood. The receptors originated from a woman in her 70s in good health. Both conserved end residues are part of each CDR3. A D gene is named only where the DNA matches it firmly. A row's size may be missing; if present it is once, few, many or a size class.

clone_size,v_call,cdr3_length,d_call,j_call,cdr3_aa,cdr3_nt
NA,TRBV2,15,NA,TRBJ2-2,CASSEEGPHTGELFF,TGTGCCAGCAGTGAAGAGGGGCCACACACCGGGGAGCTGTTTTTT
many,TRBV15,11,NA,TRBJ2-5,CATSRGETQYF,TGTGCCACCAGCAGAGGAGAGACCCAGTACTTC
few,TRBV5-6,13,TRBD1,TRBJ2-5,CASSQRDSETQYF,TGTGCCAGCAGCCAACGGGACAGTGAGACCCAGTACTTC
NA,TRBV12-1,16,NA,TRBJ2-4,CASSLGGGASKNIQYF,TGTGCCAGCAGCTTGGGGGGGGGCGCCTCCAAAAACATTCAGTACTTC
NA,TRBV20-1,15,NA,TRBJ2-5,CSAPSPGGSRRTQYF,TGCAGTGCCCCGAGCCCAGGGGGGAGTCGTCGGACCCAGTACTTC
few,TRBV5-6,15,NA,TRBJ2-5,CASSLIQGLWETQYF,TGTGCCAGCAGCTTGATACAGGGTCTTTGGGAGACCCAGTACTTC
few,TRBV18,15,TRBD1,TRBJ2-7,CASSPGTGGSTVQYF,TGTGCCAGCTCACCAGGGACAGGAGGGTCTACAGTGCAGTACTTC
few,TRBV25-1,15,TRBD1,TRBJ2-5,CASSVGTGGGETQYF,TGTGCCAGCAGTGTCGGGACAGGGGGCGGTGAGACCCAGTACTTC
NA,TRBV29-1,11,NA,TRBJ1-4,CSVLTGEKLFF,TGCAGCGTTTTGACCGGGGAAAAACTGTTTTTT
few,TRBV15,13,NA,TRBJ1-2,CATSHDGSYGYTF,TGTGCCACCAGCCACGATGGGAGCTATGGCTACACCTTC
few,TRBV5-1,17,NA,TRBJ2-3,CASSLASLGTEWDTQYF,TGCGCCAGCAGCTTGGCCAGTTTAGGGACCGAGTGGGATACGCAGTATTTT
NA,TRBV27,17,NA,TRBJ2-7,CASSLFSGRSGLYEQYF,TGTGCCAGCAGTTTGTTCTCCGGAAGATCCGGACTTTACGAGCAGTACTTC
few,TRBV12-5,14,NA,TRBJ1-1,CASGLGHGEAEAFF,TGTGCTAGTGGTTTGGGCCACGGAGAGGCTGAAGCTTTCTTT
NA,TRBV4-1,13,NA,TRBJ2-5,CASSSRAEETQYF,TGCGCCAGCAGCTCGAGGGCGGAAGAGACCCAGTACTTC
NA,TRBV18,14,NA,TRBJ1-1,CASSPQGLWAEAFF,TGTGCCAGCTCACCACAGGGGTTGTGGGCTGAAGCTTTCTTT
few,TRBV6-2/TRBV6-3,13,NA,TRBJ1-1,CASTEVRETEAFF,TGTGCCAGCACAGAAGTAAGGGAGACTGAAGCTTTCTTT
many,TRBV5-1,14,NA,TRBJ2-5,CASRGATGVETQYF,TGCGCCAGCCGGGGGGCCACAGGGGTGGAGACCCAGTACTTC
NA,TRBV20-1,11,NA,TRBJ2-7,CSATRSYEQYF,TGCAGTGCTACCCGATCCTACGAGCAGTACTTC
few,TRBV5-1,14,TRBD1,TRBJ2-1,CASSWDRVGSEQFF,TGCGCCAGCAGCTGGGACAGGGTGGGCAGTGAGCAGTTCTTC
NA,TRBV9,14,TRBD1,TRBJ2-1,CASSVQGAAGEQFF,TGTGCCAGCAGCGTCCAGGGGGCCGCGGGTGAGCAGTTCTTC
NA,TRBV14,15,NA,TRBJ2-5,CASSQDTNRGETQYF,TGTGCCAGCAGCCAAGATACGAATCGGGGGGAGACCCAGTACTTC
NA,TRBV20-1,14,NA,TRBJ2-7,CSASGGLFSYEQYF,TGCAGTGCTAGCGGGGGCTTATTCTCCTACGAGCAGTACTTC
NA,TRBV7-9,12,NA,TRBJ1-4,CASSFRGVKLFF,TGTGCCAGCAGCTTTCGAGGAGTAAAACTGTTTTTT
few,TRBV5-6,15,NA,TRBJ1-5,CASSLRDQGWQPQHF,TGTGCCAGCAGCTTGCGGGACCAGGGGTGGCAGCCCCAGCATTTT